The 14 T cell receptor beta chains presented below share a single source sample, sequenced in a study of blood T cell repertoires in COVID-19. Clones were sequenced by immunoSEQ multiplex PCR, and TCRdb holds only the in-frame ones, with some missing. The table shows around 700,000 clones, with around 90% occurring only once. Sequencing was done on a sample of peripheral blood. The receptor source for this set is a woman aged 18-35 years with acute or convalescent COVID-19.

The chain links TRBV12-5 to TRBJ2-3; 10 bases fit TRBD2. The V and J ends lost 6 bases and 2 bases, in that order; junction bases with no gene match: 11. The CDR3 covers 17 residues. CDR1 is LGHNT, CDR2 FRNRAP, per germline. This CDR3 reads CASGAPLAGGYTDTQYF. In DNA, the CDR3 is TGTGCTAGTGGGGCCCCCTTAGCGGGGGGTTACACAGATACGCAGTATTTT.

CDR3 sequence reads: CASSLRQGSLGQYF. CDR3 bases: TGTGCCAGCAGCTTACGACAGGGGAGCCTGGGGCAGTACTTC. The rearrangement links TRBV11-2 to TRBJ2-7, with 8 bases aligning to TRBD1. This CDR3 contains 14 residues. Germline CDR1 and CDR2: SGHAT and FQNNGV. The ends lost 2 bases at V and 9 bases at J; junction bases unmatched: 9.

The J gene is TRBJ1-3, the V gene TRBV19; D not certain. This CDR3 spans 16 amino acids. CDR1 and CDR2 from the germline V gene are LNHDA and SQIVND (reference sequence). Trimming removed 3 bases from V and 0 bases from J, with 12 bases in between. The CDR3 loop reads CASSILQVSSGNTIYF. For the CDR3, the DNA is TGTGCCAGTAGTATCCTGCAGGTCAGCTCTGGAAACACCATATATTTT.

The table lists this clone with a count of one. The chain uses TRBV3-1 (or the pseudogene TRBV3-2) and TRBJ2-7; 9 bases fit TRBD2. Losses at the gene ends were 6 bases for V and 1 base for J; bases not matched to a gene: 10. Germline V lookup: CDR1 LGHDT, CDR2 YNNKEL (reference sequence). The CDR3 consists of 16 residues. The chain's CDR3 is CASSRPGLAESYEQYF. As DNA, the CDR3 is TGTGCCAGCAGTCGGCCGGGACTAGCTGAATCCTACGAGCAGTACTTC.

This chain joins TRBV7-9 and TRBJ1-1, with D perhaps matching TRBD1 (6 bases). Germline lookup yields CDR1 SEHNR and CDR2 FQNEAQ (reference sequence). The V gene lost 0 bases and the J gene lost 2 bases, with 13 bases spanning the gap. The CDR3 has 16 residues. This CDR3 is CASSLAGGAVNTEAFF. Here the CDR3 DNA reads TGTGCCAGCAGCTTAGCTGGGGGCGCGGTCAACACTGAAGCTTTCTTT.

This chain uses TRBV23-1 with TRBJ2-5; possibly TRBD2 for D (5 bases). TRBV23-1 is flagged as an ORF with uncertain function. The CDR3 has 13 amino acids. Between the trimmed V and J ends, which lost 7 bases and 4 bases, there was a span of 13 bases. In DNA, the CDR3 is TGCGCCAGCAACCGGGGAGTTGGAGAGACCCAGTACTTC. Translating gives CASNRGVGETQYF.

CDR3 protein: CASSPQGLRSFNEKLFF. CDR3 coding DNA: TGTGCCAGCAGCCCACAGGGTCTTCGGTCCTTTAATGAAAAACTGTTTTTT. The V call is TRBV9, the J call TRBJ1-4; weak D call: TRBD1 (6 bases). The CDR3 covers 17 residues. Trimming cost V 4 bases and J 4 bases, with 20 bases left between them. Germline CDR1 and CDR2: SGDLS and YYNGEE.

The CDR3: CASSWGTGLIGPQHF. The DNA of the CDR3 is TGTGCCAGCAGCTGGGGGACAGGCCTGATCGGGCCCCAGCATTTT. The chain is built from TRBV7-6 and TRBJ1-5; 8 nucleotides match TRBD1. The CDR3 loop spans 15 amino acids. Germline V gives CDR1 SGHVS, CDR2 FNYEAQ. V lost 4 bases and J lost 9; bases outside the gene matches: 11.

This chain joins TRBV13 and TRBJ2-3; 10 bases fit TRBD2. V was clipped by 5 bases and J by 2 bases; unmatched bases: 7. The CDR3 covers 16 residues. Germline V gives CDR1 PRHDT, CDR2 FYEKMQ (reference sequence). The CDR3 loop reads CASSLLAGAATDTQYF. CDR3 coding DNA: TGTGCCAGCAGCCTCCTAGCGGGGGCCGCCACAGATACGCAGTATTTT. The variable domain in full, completed from reference TRBV13 and TRBJ2-3, reads AAGVIQSPRHLIKEKRETATLKCYPIPRHDTVYWYQQGPGQDPQFLISFYEKMQSDKGSIPDRFSAQQFSDYHSELNMSSLELGDSALYFCASSLLAGAATDTQYFGPGTRLTVL.

This rearrangement joins TRBV4-1 to TRBJ2-4; D possibly corresponds to TRBD1 (6 bases). The CDR3 sequence is 17 residues long. Germline CDR1 and CDR2: MGHRA and YSYEKL. V was cut by 1 base and J by 7 bases, with 20 bases left in between. The chain's CDR3 is CASSQGTVIGRRNIQYF. CDR3 in DNA: TGCGCCAGCAGCCAAGGGACAGTAATAGGTCGGCGGAACATTCAGTACTTC.

This sequence joins TRBV25-1 and TRBJ1-5; 10 bases are a match to TRBD1. Germline assignment: CDR1 MGHDK and CDR2 SYGVNS. Unmatched junction bases numbered 11, after V lost 5 bases and J lost 4 bases. This CDR3 comprises 17 residues. The CDR3 coding sequence is TGTGCCAGCAGTATGGGATCCGGACAGGGGGGAAATCAGCCCCAGCATTTT. Translating it yields CASSMGSGQGGNQPQHF.

This clone has a single count. The V call is TRBV27, the J call TRBJ2-4; 10 bases are shared with TRBD2. Trimming removed 1 base from V and 6 bases from J; junction bases left unmatched: 3. The V gene's germline CDR1 is MNHEY and CDR2 SMNVEV (reference sequence). This CDR3 region has 15 residues. CDR3 amino acids: CASSLFSGGSNIQYF. As DNA, the CDR3 is TGTGCCAGCAGTTTATTTAGCGGGGGGTCAAACATTCAGTACTTC.

The rearrangement joins TRBV5-6 to TRBJ2-7; 10 bases line up with TRBD1. Per the germline V gene, CDR1 is SGHDT and CDR2 is YYEEEE. Germline trimming cut 5 bases from V and 3 bases from J; bases unmatched to any gene: 8. The CDR3 spans 15 residues. The CDR3 bases are TGTGCCAGCAGTTCCCACGGGACAGGGGACTACGAGCAGTACTTC. It specifies CASSSHGTGDYEQYF. The full variable domain, with the rest looked up from reference TRBV5-6 and TRBJ2-7, is DAGVTQSPTHLIKTRGQQVTLRCSPKSGHDTVSWYQQALGQGPQFIFQYYEEEERQRGNFPDRFSGHQFPNYSSELNVNALLLGDSALYLCASSSHGTGDYEQYFGPGTRLTVT.

This clone is a singleton in its sample. The CDR3 sequence: CASSPDFSSYNEQFF. CDR3 bases: TGTGCCAGCAGTCCCGACTTTAGCTCCTACAATGAGCAGTTCTTC. The chain uses TRBV6-4 and TRBJ2-1, with D unresolved. From germline, CDR1 is MRHNA and CDR2 SNTAGT. Deletions cut 5 bases from V and 0 bases from J, with 11 bases between. CDR3 size: 15 residues.